This TCR beta chain emerged from a study of T cells expressing NK-cell markers. Study summary: Repertoires of TCR beta were obtained from T cells sorted as CD3+CD56+NKG2C+, CD3+CD56+NKG2C- and CD3+CD56-NKG2C+. Sequenced donors, eight in total, included seven who were HCMV-seropositive and one who was seronegative.

TCRdb reprocessed the 5' RACE reads and reports one entry per CDR3 protein, with no DNA. This repertoire includes about 460,000 distinct CDR3 sequences. A word on this clonotype: Its antigen is still unknown.

Germline V gene lookup returns CDR1 SGHDN and CDR2 FVKESK. The CDR3 extends over 15 amino acids. Study-wide findings and caveats: The HCMV specificity of the expanded NKG2C+ T cell clones stayed unresolved.

The V call is TRBV14, the J call TRBJ2-1; checking the TCRdb D call of TRBD2 is not possible without DNA. This TCR was sampled from a woman aged 45-60 years in good health. The sequenced sample consisted of blood T cells: a sorted CD56 or NKG2C T cell subset, CD4+ or CD8+ T cells, or bulk PBMC T cells (not recorded which). The CDR3 loop reads CASQVVAGRLHEQFF.